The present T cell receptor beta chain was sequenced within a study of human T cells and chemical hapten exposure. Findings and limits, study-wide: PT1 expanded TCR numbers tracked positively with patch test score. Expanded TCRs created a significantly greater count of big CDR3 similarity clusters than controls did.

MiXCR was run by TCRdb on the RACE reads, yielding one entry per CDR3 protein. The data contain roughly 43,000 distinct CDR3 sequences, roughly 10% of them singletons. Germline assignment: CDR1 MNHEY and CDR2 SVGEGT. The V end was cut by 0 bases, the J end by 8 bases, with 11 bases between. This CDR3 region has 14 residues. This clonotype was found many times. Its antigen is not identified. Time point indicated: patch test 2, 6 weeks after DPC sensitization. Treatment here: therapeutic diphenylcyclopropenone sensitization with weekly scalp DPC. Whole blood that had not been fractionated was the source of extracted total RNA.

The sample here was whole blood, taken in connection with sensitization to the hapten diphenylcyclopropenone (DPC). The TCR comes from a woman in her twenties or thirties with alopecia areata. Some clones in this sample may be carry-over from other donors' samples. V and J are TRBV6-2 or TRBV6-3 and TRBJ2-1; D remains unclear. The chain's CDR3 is CASSYSAPRDEQFF. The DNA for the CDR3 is TGTGCCAGCAGTTACTCTGCGCCCCGAGATGAGCAGTTCTTC.